This T cell receptor (beta chain) appears in the sequencing data of a study of blood T cell repertoires in COVID-19. Germline assignment: CDR1 MNHEY and CDR2 SVGAGI. The CDR3 spans 14 residues. V gave up 3 bases and J gave up 5 bases; unmatched junction bases: 6. The data were produced by immunoSEQ multiplex PCR, yet TCRdb's version contains in-frame clones alone and is incomplete. The sample includes 40,000 to 55,000 clones, approximately 88% of them seen just once. The chain employs TRBV6-5 and TRBJ2-5, with 7 bases aligning to TRBD1. The sequence was collected from a man aged 50 to 60 with active COVID-19. Sequenced input: peripheral blood. The CDR3 sequence is CASSYTGASETQYF. The CDR3 DNA reads as TGTGCCAGCAGTTATACAGGGGCCTCGGAGACCCAGTACTTC.